The 22 T cell receptor beta chains presented below share a single source sample, sequenced in a study of radiotherapy plus CTLA-4 blockade in lung cancer. Sequencing was performed with immunoSEQ multiplex PCR; in TCRdb, only in-frame clones are kept and a portion is missing. The repertoire has 80,000 or so clones, roughly 79% of them found once; the top ten carry 3% to 4.5%. The sample was peripheral blood, taken from a patient treated with radiotherapy plus ipilimumab. The receptor set was obtained from a human donor with non-small cell lung cancer who had a partial response to radiotherapy plus ipilimumab. Some clones in this sample may be carry-over from other donors' samples.

V and J are TRBV5-1 and TRBJ2-6; TRBD1 matches at 8 bases. CDR1 is SGHRS and CDR2 is YFSETQ in the germline V gene. V was clipped by 2 bases and J by 2 bases; unmatched bases: 9. This CDR3 is built from 18 residues. CDR3 region: CASSFGGTTGAGANVLTF. The CDR3 DNA reads TGCGCCAGCAGCTTCGGCGGGACGACAGGGGCTGGGGCCAACGTCCTGACTTTC.

V is TRBV7-9 and J is TRBJ1-4; D gene unclear. The CDR3 covers 15 residues. V was shortened by 1 base and J by 1 base, with 7 bases between the two germline ends. The V gene's germline CDR1 is SEHNR and CDR2 FQNEAQ (reference sequence). The CDR3 protein is CASSLDARTNEKLFF. The CDR3 DNA reads as TGTGCCAGCAGCTTAGACGCCAGAACTAATGAAAAACTGTTTTTT.

This chain links TRBV7-3 with TRBJ2-1, with 7 bases that match TRBD2. The ends lost 1 base at V and 0 bases at J; junction bases unmatched: 3. CDR1 and CDR2 (germline): SGHTA, FQGTGA. The CDR3 has 16 amino acids. CDR3 region: CASSLIGRSSYNEQFF. The CDR3 bases are TGTGCCAGCAGCTTAATCGGGAGGAGCTCCTACAATGAGCAGTTCTTC.

This clone was detected only a few times. This chain connects TRBV2 to TRBJ2-3; 8 bases agree with TRBD2. CDR1 is SNHLY and CDR2 is FYNNEI in the germline V gene. The CDR3 consists of 15 residues. With V trimmed by 6 bases and J by 3 bases, 8 bases remained unmatched. The CDR3 protein is CASRLLAGGTDTQYF. CDR3 nucleotides: TGTGCCAGCAGGTTACTGGCGGGGGGTACAGATACGCAGTATTTT.

The CDR3 DNA follows: TGTGCCAGCAAGGTAAGGGGAGGAAGAAGCAATCAGCCCCAGCATTTT. Amino acid sequence: CASKVRGGRSNQPQHF. The chain is built from TRBV28 and TRBJ1-5; D is perhaps TRBD1 (5 bases). In germline, CDR1 is MDHEN, CDR2 SYDVKM. There are 16 residues in the CDR3. V was shortened by 7 bases and J by 1 base, with 17 bases between the two germline ends. Full variable domain (rest looked up from reference TRBV28 and TRBJ1-5): DVKVTQSSRYLVKRTGEKVFLECVQDMDHENMFWYRQDPGLGLRLIYFSYDVKMKEKGDIPEGYSVSREKKERFSLILESASTNQTSMYLCASKVRGGRSNQPQHFGDGTRLSIL.

This clone was recorded only once. The chain combines TRBV7-2 with TRBJ1-5; D ambiguous. Looked up from germline, CDR1 is SGHTA and CDR2 is FQGNSA. The CDR3 consists of 15 residues. The V end lost 3 bases, the J end lost 0 bases, and 9 bases lay between the germline ends. The CDR3 reads CASSFQANSNQPQHF. CDR3 coding DNA: TGTGCCAGCAGCTTCCAAGCCAATAGCAATCAGCCCCAGCATTTT.

The J gene is TRBJ2-2, the V gene TRBV5-1; 12 positions match TRBD2. Germline CDR1 and CDR2: SGHRS and YFSETQ. The length of the CDR3 is 16 residues. After removal of 0 bases from V and 9 bases from J, the junction contained 6 bases not matched to a gene. CDR3 residues: CASSLVSSGRARELFF. The CDR3 DNA follows: TGCGCCAGCAGCTTGGTTTCTAGCGGGAGGGCCAGGGAGCTGTTTTTT. Together with reference TRBV5-1 and TRBJ2-2, the CDR3 gives the full variable domain: KAGVTQTPRYLIKTRGQQVTLSCSPISGHRSVSWYQQTPGQGLQFLFEYFSETQRNKGNFPGRFSGRQFSNSRSEMNVSTLELGDSALYLCASSLVSSGRARELFFGEGSRLTVL.

The rearrangement links TRBV28 to TRBJ2-7; 8 bases are shared with TRBD2. The CDR3 is made up of 12 amino acids. The ends lost 7 bases at V and 5 bases at J; junction bases unmatched: 4. The germline V gene encodes CDR1 MDHEN and CDR2 SYDVKM. For the CDR3, the DNA is TGTGCCAGCAATAGCGGGGCCCACGAGCAGTACTTC. Protein product: CASNSGAHEQYF.

Only one count was recorded for this clone. V gene TRBV11-3 combines with J gene TRBJ2-7; maybe TRBD2 (5 bases). V lost 1 base and J lost 5, with 12 bases in between. The germline V gene encodes CDR1 SGHNT and CDR2 YENEEA. The CDR3 has 14 residues. CDR3 protein: CASSLVRGNDEQYF. DNA of the CDR3: TGTGCCAGCAGCTTAGTACGGGGTAATGACGAGCAGTACTTC.

The J gene is TRBJ1-4, the V gene TRBV29-1; D possibly corresponds to TRBD1 (6 bases). This CDR3 is built from 14 residues. V was pared by 0 bases and J by 11 bases, with 16 bases between. CDR1 is SQVTM and CDR2 is ANQGSEA in the germline V gene. The CDR3 region has the DNA TGCAGCGTTGAAGAGGGGGGGCAGGGTGGGAAACTGTTTTTT. Translating gives CSVEEGGQGGKLFF.

The chain employs TRBV18 and TRBJ1-1; the D is unclear. The V end lost 1 base, the J end lost 1 base, and 13 bases lay between the germline ends. Germline-derived CDR1 and CDR2 are KGHSH and LQKENI. This CDR3 is built from 16 residues. CDR3 loop: CASSPRTVRENTEAFF. The CDR3 DNA is TGTGCCAGCTCACCACGAACAGTCCGCGAGAACACTGAAGCTTTCTTT.

The chain couples TRBV5-1 to TRBJ2-7; 11 bases map to TRBD1. V gave up 0 bases and J gave up 2 bases; unmatched junction bases: 7. Per germline, CDR1 SGHRS and CDR2 YFSETQ. This CDR3 is 17 amino acids long. CDR3 nucleotide sequence: TGCGCCAGCAGCTTGGGGGGGGGACAGGGGGACACCTACGAGCAGTACTTC. Its protein product is CASSLGGGQGDTYEQYF.

The V gene is TRBV7-6, the J gene TRBJ2-1; 10 positions match TRBD2. Germline lookup yields CDR1 SGHVS and CDR2 FNYEAQ. The CDR3 length is 17 residues. V lost 1 base to trimming and J lost 4 bases; unmatched junction nucleotides: 7. The CDR3 coding sequence is TGTGCCAGCAGCTTAGTTCCCCAGCGGGAGGGATACAATGAGCAGTTCTTC. This sequence encodes CASSLVPQREGYNEQFF.

The chain recombines TRBV19 with TRBJ1-5; the match to TRBD1 covers 11 bases. CDR3 length equals 16 residues. V lost 4 bases and J lost 7; bases outside the gene matches: 9. Germline V CDR1 and CDR2: LNHDA, SQIVND (reference sequence). In nucleotides, the CDR3 is TGTGCCAGTAGTACCCCGGGACAGGGGGATCGGCAGCCCCAGCATTTT. This gives the protein CASSTPGQGDRQPQHF.

The rearrangement links TRBV6-1 to TRBJ1-2; TRBD1 aligns across 7 bases. CDR1 and CDR2 (germline): MNHNS, SASEGT. J was trimmed by 12 bases and V by 7 bases; bases with no gene match: 14. The CDR3 is 13 residues long. The CDR3 DNA is TGTGCCAGCACTAAAAGGACAGGATGGGGAGACACCTTC. Protein product: CASTKRTGWGDTF.

J is TRBJ1-5 and V is TRBV5-1; 8 nucleotides match TRBD1. CDR1 and CDR2 from the germline V gene are SGHRS and YFSETQ. With V trimmed by 7 bases and J by 3 bases, 6 bases remained unmatched. This CDR3 is built from 14 residues. CDR3 in DNA: TGCGCCAGCCCGACAGGGGATTTCAATCAGCCCCAGCATTTT. Protein sequence: CASPTGDFNQPQHF.

This sequence joins TRBV7-2 and TRBJ2-3; 8 bases line up with TRBD2. Germline V gene lookup returns CDR1 SGHTA and CDR2 FQGNSA. There are 13 residues in the CDR3. V gave up 3 bases and J gave up 6 bases; unmatched junction bases: 2. Here the CDR3 reads CASSLREDDTQYF. CDR3 nucleotide sequence: TGTGCCAGCAGCTTGCGGGAGGACGATACGCAGTATTTT.

The chain links TRBV9 to TRBJ2-1, with TRBD2 identical over 9 bases. The germline gives CDR1 SGDLS, CDR2 YYNGEE. V shed 0 bases, J shed 7 bases, and the junction held 5 bases outside the gene matches. The CDR3 runs to 15 residues. The CDR3 reads CASSVGGGAGNEQFF. The CDR3 coding sequence is TGTGCCAGCAGCGTAGGCGGGGGGGCCGGTAATGAGCAGTTCTTC. The variable domain in full, with the rest retrieved from reference TRBV9 and TRBJ2-1, is DSGVTQTPKHLITATGQRVTLRCSPRSGDLSVYWYQQSLDQGLQFLIQYYNGEERAKGNILERFSAQQFPDLHSELNLSSLELGDSALYFCASSVGGGAGNEQFFGPGTRLTVL.

A word on this clone: This specimen includes other DNA sequences encoding the same CDR3. The V gene is TRBV2, the J gene TRBJ1-2; TRBD1 might be the D (5 bases). CDR3 length equals 14 residues. In germline, CDR1 is SNHLY, CDR2 FYNNEI. V lost 3 bases, J lost 8 bases, and 16 bases lay in between. The CDR3 nucleotides are TGTGCCAGCAGTGATCAGGGATTGGTGGGAGGCTACACCTTC. Amino acid sequence: CASSDQGLVGGYTF.

This CDR3 reads CASSYLAGVGGELFF. In nucleotides, the CDR3 is TGTGCCAGCAGCTACCTAGCGGGAGTAGGAGGGGAGCTGTTTTTT. The chain employs TRBV6-6 and TRBJ2-2; the match to TRBD2 covers 10 bases. V lost 6 bases to trimming and J lost 8 bases; unmatched junction nucleotides: 9. Germline values: CDR1 MNHNY, CDR2 SVGAGI (reference sequence). This CDR3 has 15 residues.

The chain carries TRBV15 and TRBJ1-2; D uncertain. The V gene lost 0 bases and the J gene lost 2 bases, with 10 bases spanning the gap. The CDR3 is 15 residues long. Germline CDR1 is LNHNV and CDR2 is YYDKDF (reference sequence). CDR3 nucleotides: TGTGCCACCAGCAGAGAGTACGGCGGGAACTATGGCTACACCTTC. This translates into CATSREYGGNYGYTF. Using reference TRBV15 and TRBJ1-2 for the parts outside the CDR3, the full variable domain is DAMVIQNPRYQVTQFGKPVTLSCSQTLNHNVMYWYQQKSSQAPKLLFHYYDKDFNNEADTPDNFQSRRPNTSFCFLDIRSPGLGDTAMYLCATSREYGGNYGYTFGSGTRLTVV.

The chain links TRBV7-8 to TRBJ1-1; no firm D call. V was cut by 0 bases and J by 8 bases, with 4 bases left in between. The CDR3 sequence is 11 residues long. Germline values: CDR1 SGHVS, CDR2 FQNEAQ. The CDR3 reads CASSLAREAFF. The CDR3 bases are TGTGCCAGCAGCTTAGCGAGGGAAGCTTTCTTT.